This T cell receptor (beta chain) stems from a study of cytomegalovirus exposure and HLA in healthy donors. Researchers ran the PCR with 60 Vbeta and 13 Jbeta primers. Generated by immunoSEQ multiplex PCR, the TCRdb table keeps only in-frame clones and is missing some. Counted here are over 150,000 clones, 81% occurring once; the ten biggest clones make up roughly 13%. Germline trimming cut 2 bases from V and 11 bases from J; bases unmatched to any gene: 8. CDR3 size: 14 residues. Germline V gives CDR1 SGHTA, CDR2 FQGNSA. The gene calls are TRBV7-2 and TRBJ2-7, with 11 bases that match TRBD2. This receptor was taken from a woman aged 45-65 years in good health and CMV-seronegative. Material for sequencing was PBMCs. CDR3 sequence reads: CASSLLGTSGAKYF. The CDR3 bases are TGTGCCAGCAGCTTACTTGGGACTAGCGGAGCCAAGTACTTC.